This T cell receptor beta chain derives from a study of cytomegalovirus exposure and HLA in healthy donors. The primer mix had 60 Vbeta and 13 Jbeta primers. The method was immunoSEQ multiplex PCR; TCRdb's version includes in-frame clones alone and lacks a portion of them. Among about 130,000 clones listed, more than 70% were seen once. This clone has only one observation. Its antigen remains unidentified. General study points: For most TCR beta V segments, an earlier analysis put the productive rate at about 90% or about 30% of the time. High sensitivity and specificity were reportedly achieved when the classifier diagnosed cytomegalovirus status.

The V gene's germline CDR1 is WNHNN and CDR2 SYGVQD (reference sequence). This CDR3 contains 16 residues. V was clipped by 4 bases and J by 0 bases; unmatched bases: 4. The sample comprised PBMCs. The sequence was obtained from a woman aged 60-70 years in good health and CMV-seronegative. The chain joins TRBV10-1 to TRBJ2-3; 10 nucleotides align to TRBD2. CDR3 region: CASSGLAGASTDTQYF. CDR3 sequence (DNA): TGCGCCAGCAGTGGACTAGCGGGCGCTAGCACAGATACGCAGTATTTT.